This T cell receptor beta chain was sequenced for a study of breast tumors, draining lymph nodes, adjacent tissues. TCRdb re-derived calls from the multiplex PCR reads in MiXCR, one entry per CDR3 protein. The sample lists around 140,000 distinct CDR3 sequences, approximately 32% occurring once. Breast cancer patients provided tissue from their axillary draining lymph nodes. Trimming removed 5 bases from V and 0 bases from J, with 23 bases in between. The CDR3 runs to 20 residues. Germline-derived CDR1 and CDR2 are MNHEY and SVGEGT. This clonotype has a handful of counts. This may stem from a read error, because a much larger clone lies one nucleotide away.

What was sequenced was axillary lymph node tissue. V and J are TRBV6-2 or TRBV6-3 and TRBJ1-6; possibly TRBD1 for D (6 bases). This receptor was obtained from a female donor with breast cancer. Some clones in this sample may be carry-over from other donors' samples. CDR3 region: CASSHAFLGGGISYNSPLHF. As DNA, the CDR3 is TGTGCCAGCAGTCACGCGTTCCTAGGAGGGGGGATCTCCTATAATTCACCCCTCCACTTT.